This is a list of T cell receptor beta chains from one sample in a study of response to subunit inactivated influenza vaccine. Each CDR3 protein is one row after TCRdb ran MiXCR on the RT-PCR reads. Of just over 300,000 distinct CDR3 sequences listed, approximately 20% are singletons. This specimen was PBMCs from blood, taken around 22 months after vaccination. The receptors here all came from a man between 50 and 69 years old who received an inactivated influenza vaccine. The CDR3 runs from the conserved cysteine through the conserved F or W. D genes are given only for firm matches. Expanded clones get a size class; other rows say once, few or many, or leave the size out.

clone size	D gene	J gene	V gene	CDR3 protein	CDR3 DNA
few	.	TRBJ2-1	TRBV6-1	CASSVQHRYEQFF	TGTGCCAGCAGTGTCCAGCACAGGTATGAGCAGTTCTTC
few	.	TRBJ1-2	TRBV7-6	CASRLMMGYGYTF	TGTGCCAGCAGACTAATGATGGGCTATGGCTACACCTTC
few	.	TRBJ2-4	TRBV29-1	CSVGGLAKNIQYF	TGCAGCGTTGGGGGTTTAGCCAAAAACATTCAGTACTTC
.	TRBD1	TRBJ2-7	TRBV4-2	CASSQTTGGYEQYF	TGTGCCAGCAGCCAAACGACAGGGGGCTACGAGCAGTACTTC
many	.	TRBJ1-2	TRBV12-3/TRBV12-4	CASTRARGYTF	TGTGCCAGCACCCGGGCTCGAGGCTACACCTTC
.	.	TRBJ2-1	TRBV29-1	CSVDYNEQFF	TGCAGCGTGGATTACAATGAGCAGTTCTTC
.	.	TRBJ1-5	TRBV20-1	CSARDRTTNQPQHF	TGCAGTGCTAGAGATCGGACAACCAATCAGCCCCAGCATTTT
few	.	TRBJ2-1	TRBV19	CASSGLDSYNEQFF	TGTGCCAGTAGTGGACTCGACAGCTACAATGAGCAGTTCTTC
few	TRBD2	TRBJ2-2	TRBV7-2	CASSLSGGANTGELFF	TGTGCCAGCAGCCTTAGCGGGGGGGCGAACACCGGGGAGCTGTTTTTT
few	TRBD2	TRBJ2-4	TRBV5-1	CASSLVPILREVITPNLNIQYF	TGCGCCAGCAGCTTGGTTCCCATCCTCCGGGAGGTGATCACGCCGAACTTAAACATTCAGTACTTC
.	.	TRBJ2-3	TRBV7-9	CASTWDIALADTQYF	TGTGCCAGCACTTGGGACATCGCGTTAGCAGATACGCAGTATTTT
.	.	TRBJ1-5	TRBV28	CASSPIRGQPQHF	TGTGCCAGCAGTCCCATCCGGGGTCAGCCCCAGCATTTT
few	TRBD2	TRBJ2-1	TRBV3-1	CASSQVAAGAYNEQFF	TGTGCCAGCAGCCAAGTGGCAGCGGGAGCTTACAATGAGCAGTTCTTC
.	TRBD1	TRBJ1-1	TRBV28	CASSLRGRNTEAFF	TGTGCCAGCAGTCTCAGGGGGCGGAACACTGAAGCTTTCTTT
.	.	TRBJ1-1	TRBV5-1	CASSLVGGSEAFF	TGCGCCAGCAGCTTGGTGGGGGGATCTGAAGCTTTCTTT
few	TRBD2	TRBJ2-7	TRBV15	CATSRDRGGSDEQYF	TGTGCCACCAGCAGAGATCGTGGCGGGAGCGACGAGCAGTACTTC
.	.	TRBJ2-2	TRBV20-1	CSARPLVANTGELFF	TGCAGTGCTAGACCACTAGTGGCGAACACCGGGGAGCTGTTTTTT
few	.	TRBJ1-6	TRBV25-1	CASSELGSPLHF	TGTGCCAGCAGTGAATTGGGTTCACCCCTCCACTTT
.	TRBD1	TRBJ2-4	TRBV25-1	CASSTLQGAGAKNIQYF	TGTGCCAGCTCAACCCTACAGGGGGCTGGGGCCAAAAACATTCAGTACTTC
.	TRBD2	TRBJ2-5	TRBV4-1	CASSQPQGTSAETQYF	TGCGCCAGCAGCCAACCACAAGGGACTAGCGCAGAGACCCAGTACTTC
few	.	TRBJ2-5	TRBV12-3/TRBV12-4	CASSTGRRLETQYF	TGTGCCAGCAGTACCGGCCGGAGACTAGAGACCCAGTACTTC
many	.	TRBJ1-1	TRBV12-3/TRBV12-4	CASTPPGKNIPFF	TGTGCCAGCACCCCTCCCGGGAAGAATATTCCTTTCTTT
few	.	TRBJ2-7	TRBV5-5	CASSLGPTYEQYF	TGTGCCAGCAGCCTGGGACCTACCTACGAGCAGTACTTC
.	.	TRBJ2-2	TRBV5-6	CASSLSGVSTGELFF	TGTGCCAGCAGCTTGTCCGGAGTCTCGACCGGGGAGCTGTTTTTT
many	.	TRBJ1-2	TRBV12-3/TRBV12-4	CASSLAQRRGYTF	TGTGCCAGCAGTTTAGCGCAGCGGCGAGGCTACACCTTC
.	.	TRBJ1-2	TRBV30	CAWGRGDGYGYTF	TGTGCCTGGGGACGTGGAGATGGCTATGGCTACACCTTC
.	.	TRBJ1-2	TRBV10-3	CAISPDGNYGYTF	TGTGCCATCAGCCCCGACGGAAACTATGGCTACACCTTC
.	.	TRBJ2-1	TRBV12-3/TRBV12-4	CASSFGQGSYNEQFF	TGTGCCAGCAGTTTCGGTCAGGGTAGCTACAATGAGCAGTTCTTC
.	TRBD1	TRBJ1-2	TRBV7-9	CASSLGQGPGYTF	TGTGCCAGCAGCTTAGGACAGGGGCCTGGCTACACCTTC
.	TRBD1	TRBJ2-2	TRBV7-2	CASSIGTVNTGELFF	TGTGCCAGCAGCATCGGGACAGTTAACACCGGGGAGCTGTTTTTT
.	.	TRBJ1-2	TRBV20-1	CSARDPEGIGGYTF	TGCAGTGCTAGAGACCCCGAGGGAATAGGGGGCTACACCTTC
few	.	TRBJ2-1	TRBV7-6	CASSLRSPGYNEQFF	TGTGCCAGCAGCTTACGGTCTCCGGGCTACAATGAGCAGTTCTTC
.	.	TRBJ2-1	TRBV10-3	CAILRTATSYNEQFF	TGTGCCATTCTACGGACCGCGACCTCATACAATGAGCAGTTCTTC
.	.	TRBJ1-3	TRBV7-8	CASSSGPQVISGNTIYF	TGTGCCAGCAGCTCCGGTCCCCAAGTAATCTCTGGAAACACCATATATTTT
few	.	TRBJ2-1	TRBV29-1	CSVAGKYNEQFF	TGCAGCGTTGCGGGTAAATACAATGAGCAGTTCTTC
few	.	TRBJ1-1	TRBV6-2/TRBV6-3	CASTQGGPANTEAFF	TGTGCCAGCACCCAAGGGGGGCCGGCGAACACTGAAGCTTTCTTT
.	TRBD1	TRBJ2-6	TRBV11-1	CASSSLAGTGGSGANVLTF	TGTGCCAGCAGCTCACTAGCCGGGACAGGGGGGTCTGGGGCCAACGTCCTGACTTTC
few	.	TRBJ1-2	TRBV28	CASLGAGGYGYTF	TGTGCCAGCTTGGGGGCGGGTGGCTATGGCTACACCTTC
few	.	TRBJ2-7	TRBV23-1	CASSQSRKGGQANYEQYF	TGCGCCAGCAGTCAATCGCGTAAGGGAGGACAGGCCAACTACGAGCAGTACTTC
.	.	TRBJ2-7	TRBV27	CASSLSRLAGEQYF	TGTGCCAGCAGTTTATCGCGCCTAGCAGGGGAGCAGTACTTC
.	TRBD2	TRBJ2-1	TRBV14	CASSHRTSGNNEQFF	TGTGCCAGCAGCCACCGGACTAGCGGGAACAATGAGCAGTTCTTC